Shown below are 27 T cell receptor beta chains from a single sample sequenced in a study of blood T cell repertoires in COVID-19 (dated by TCRdb to 2018 to 2020). Libraries were made using the immunoSEQ multiplex PCR assay. This immuneACCESS table, as held by TCRdb, lists in-frame sequences with V and J called but not all clones. Of the missing ones, under half trace to an unresolved V gene in checked studies; the others have no known cause. This sample comprises some 130,000 clones, approximately 80% of them detected only once. The ten largest clones take up roughly 45% of the sample. The sequenced sample consisted of peripheral blood. The receptors here all came from a human donor in a cohort sampled during active COVID-19.

V usage is TRBV15 and J usage is TRBJ1-5; D gene uncertain. V dropped 0 bases and J dropped 7 bases, with 10 bases sitting between them. The CDR3 spans 14 residues. CDR1 LNHNV and CDR2 YYDKDF come from the germline V gene (reference sequence). In DNA form, the CDR3 reads TGTGCCACCAGCAGAGATCCATCGAGGCAGCCCCAGCATTTT. Its protein product is CATSRDPSRQPQHF.

V gene TRBV28 combines with J gene TRBJ2-3; D not certain. The CDR3 loop spans 12 amino acids. Germline-derived CDR1 and CDR2 are MDHEN and SYDVKM. With 6 bases removed from V and 6 bases from J, the gap between germline ends came to 10 bases. CDR3: CASRLNGDTQYF. For the CDR3, the DNA is TGTGCCAGCAGGCTTAACGGGGATACGCAGTATTTT.

The chain uses TRBV7-9 and TRBJ2-1; 11 bases map to TRBD1. From germline, CDR1 is SEHNR and CDR2 FQNEAQ (reference sequence). The CDR3 runs 17 residues. V dropped 3 bases and J dropped 7; count of bases not matched to a gene: 11. CDR3 residues: CASSFTGTGGLRNEQFF. The CDR3 bases are TGTGCCAGCAGCTTTACCGGGACAGGGGGTTTGAGGAATGAGCAGTTCTTC.

The chain joins TRBV28 to TRBJ2-3; 10 nucleotides align to TRBD1. This CDR3 has 15 residues. From germline, CDR1 is MDHEN and CDR2 SYDVKM. With 7 bases clipped from V and 4 bases from J, the junction kept 8 bases outside the gene matches. CDR3 coding DNA: TGTGCCAGCATCCCCGGACAGGGGGTAGCAGATACGCAGTATTTT. Translation: CASIPGQGVADTQYF.

This chain connects TRBV18 to TRBJ2-7, with a weak D call TRBD2 (6 bases). The V end was cut by 3 bases, the J end by 0 bases, with 6 bases between. Germline CDR1 reads KGHSH; CDR2 reads LQKENI. The CDR3 has 13 amino acids. The CDR3, as DNA: TGTGCCAGCTCACCGACTAGCTCCTACGAGCAGTACGTC. Translated, it gives CASSPTSSYEQYV.

The rearrangement uses TRBV2 and TRBJ1-1; TRBD1 might be the D (5 bases). Germline assignment: CDR1 SNHLY and CDR2 FYNNEI. The length of the CDR3 is 14 residues. Trimming removed 6 bases from V and 4 bases from J, with 15 bases in between. CDR3 residues: CASRLGAVSTEAFF. The DNA for the CDR3 is TGTGCCAGCAGGCTAGGGGCGGTGAGCACTGAAGCTTTCTTT.

The chain combines TRBV5-4 with TRBJ1-1, with D hard to call. Germline values: CDR1 SGHNT, CDR2 YYREEE (reference sequence). The V end lost 0 bases, the J end lost 7 bases, and 10 bases lay between the germline ends. CDR3 length: 13 amino acids. CDR3 residues: CASSLVQSSEAFF. CDR3 nucleotide sequence: TGTGCCAGCAGCTTGGTACAGTCGAGTGAAGCTTTCTTT.

The chain links TRBV9 to TRBJ2-2; perhaps TRBD1 as D (6 bases). Germline CDR1 reads SGDLS; CDR2 reads YYNGEE. V was clipped by 4 bases and J by 6 bases, with 13 bases between them. This CDR3 has 14 residues. The CDR3 region has the DNA TGTGCCAGCAGCACCCGAACAGGGCCCGGGGAGCTGTTTTTT. This sequence encodes CASSTRTGPGELFF.

The rearrangement joins TRBV6-5 to TRBJ1-2, with 10 bases fitting TRBD1. With V trimmed by 7 bases and J by 4 bases, 9 bases remained unmatched. This CDR3 is built from 15 residues. The V gene's germline CDR1 is MNHEY and CDR2 SVGAGI. The CDR3 nucleotides are TGTGCCAGCAAACAACCCGGGACAGGGGTCTATGGCTACACCTTC. Amino acid sequence: CASKQPGTGVYGYTF.

This rearrangement joins TRBV4-3 to TRBJ2-2; maybe TRBD2 (5 bases). The V and J ends lost 1 base and 0 bases respectively, with 9 bases between them. Germline V gene data show CDR1 as LGHNA and CDR2 as YSLEER. This CDR3 has 16 residues. The CDR3 DNA reads TGCGCCAGCAGCCAAGTTAGGACTTCGAACACCGGGGAGCTGTTTTTT. Protein: CASSQVRTSNTGELFF.

This clone was seen only once. V gene TRBV5-4 combines with J gene TRBJ1-2, with D perhaps matching TRBD1 (5 bases). With 4 bases removed from V and 0 bases from J, the gap between germline ends came to 10 bases. The CDR3 runs 14 residues. The germline V gene has CDR1 SGHNT and CDR2 YYREEE (reference sequence). The CDR3 DNA reads as TGTGCCAGCAGCCGGGGGACCGCTAACTATGGCTACACCTTC. Protein sequence: CASSRGTANYGYTF.

V gene TRBV5-3 combines with J gene TRBJ2-1, with TRBD2 matching over 7 bases. Being an ORF, TRBV5-3 has a function that is uncertain. J gave up 2 bases and V 0 bases, and 5 bases lay outside the gene matches. CDR3 length: 16 amino acids. DNA of the CDR3: TGTGCCAGAAGCTTGGGGGGCGGGAGTACCTACAATGAGCAGTTCTTC. Its protein is CARSLGGGSTYNEQFF.

The chain recombines TRBV18 with TRBJ2-5; the D gene is possibly TRBD2 (5 bases). Germline CDR1 KGHSH, CDR2 LQKENI. Trimming pared 6 bases from V and 5 bases from J, leaving 16 bases between. CDR3 length: 14 residues. CDR3 DNA sequence: TGTGCCAGCTCCCCCAGCGCGGGTGAGGAGACCCAGTACTTC. Translating it yields CASSPSAGEETQYF.

The V gene is TRBV28, the J gene TRBJ1-5, with 8 bases matching TRBD1. Germline values: CDR1 MDHEN, CDR2 SYDVKM. The CDR3 consists of 16 residues. V gave up 6 bases and J gave up 3 bases; unmatched junction bases: 10. CDR3 loop: CASRIQGARSNQPQHF. The DNA of the CDR3 is TGTGCCAGCAGAATCCAGGGGGCGCGGTCCAATCAGCCCCAGCATTTT.

The rearrangement joins TRBV10-3 to TRBJ1-4; D not resolved. Trimming pared 0 bases from V and 6 bases from J, leaving 11 bases between. The CDR3 has 15 amino acids. The germline gives CDR1 ENHRY, CDR2 SYGVKD. For the CDR3, the DNA is TGTGCCATCAGTGAGTCGAAAGGGAGAGATGAAAAACTGTTTTTT. Its translation is CAISESKGRDEKLFF.

This clone came up once. This sequence joins TRBV6-1 and TRBJ2-2; TRBD2 matches 7 bases. Germline lookup yields CDR1 MNHNS and CDR2 SASEGT. V dropped 3 bases and J dropped 7; count of bases not matched to a gene: 11. The CDR3 covers 16 residues. The CDR3 reads CASSEPREGKGGELFF. The CDR3 bases are TGTGCCAGCAGTGAGCCAAGGGAGGGTAAGGGCGGGGAGCTGTTTTTT.

This chain joins TRBV21-1 and TRBJ2-5; the table's D call, TRBD2, has no DNA check behind it. TRBV21-1 is listed as a pseudogene. This CDR3 region has 11 residues. The CDR3 DNA sequence: TGTGCCATTCTACCCCAAGAGACCCAGTACTTC. This translates into CAILPQETQYF.

The V and J genes are TRBV7-9 and TRBJ2-5; possible D gene TRBD2, 6 bases. CDR3 length equals 13 residues. From germline, CDR1 is SEHNR and CDR2 FQNEAQ (reference sequence). V lost 6 bases and J 7 bases, leaving 15 bases between the germline ends. The CDR3 protein is CASSNSGPGTQYF. The CDR3 nucleotides read TGTGCCAGCAGTAATAGCGGTCCGGGGACCCAGTACTTC.

This clone was recorded at least ten times. The chain joins TRBV29-1 to TRBJ1-2, with TRBD1 identical over 9 bases. The CDR3 sequence is 12 residues long. Germline V CDR1 and CDR2: SQVTM, ANQGSEA. The V gene end was trimmed by 7 bases and the J gene end by 3 bases; junction bases not matched to a gene: 3. The CDR3 region has the DNA TGCAGCGCCCGGACAGGGGACTATGGCTACACCTTC. This sequence encodes CSARTGDYGYTF.

This clone was counted a few times. J is TRBJ1-1 and V is TRBV6-2 or TRBV6-3; maybe TRBD1 (6 bases). V was clipped by 0 bases and J by 2 bases, with 13 bases between them. Germline CDR1 and CDR2: MNHEY and SVGEGT. The CDR3 is made up of 16 amino acids. The CDR3 here is CASSYSVGQLNTEAFF. The CDR3 coding sequence is TGTGCCAGCAGTTACTCGGTCGGACAGTTAAACACTGAAGCTTTCTTT.

V is TRBV11-3 and J is TRBJ2-1; tentatively, D is TRBD1 (6 bases). V gave up 2 bases and J gave up 10 bases, with 12 bases separating them. The CDR3 extends over 13 amino acids. Germline V gene data show CDR1 as SGHNT and CDR2 as YENEEA. The CDR3 nucleotides read TGTGCCAGCAGCTTAACAGGGCCGGTGGAGCAGTTCTTC. Translated: CASSLTGPVEQFF.

The chain recombines TRBV19 with TRBJ2-5; no firm D call. Trimming removed 4 bases from V and 5 bases from J, with 5 bases in between. The CDR3 spans 11 residues. Germline V gives CDR1 LNHDA, CDR2 SQIVND (reference sequence). The CDR3 here is CASSNSETQYF. As DNA, the CDR3 is TGTGCCAGTAGTAACTCGGAGACCCAGTACTTC. Using reference TRBV19 and TRBJ2-5 for the parts outside the CDR3, the full variable domain is DGGITQSPKYLFRKEGQNVTLSCEQNLNHDAMYWYRQDPGQGLRLIYYSQIVNDFQKGDIAEGYSVSREKKESFPLTVTSAQKNPTAFYLCASSNSETQYFGPGTRLLVL.

This rearrangement joins TRBV6-6 to TRBJ2-6, with 9 bases fitting TRBD1. This CDR3 contains 16 residues. Germline assignment: CDR1 MNHNY and CDR2 SVGAGI (reference sequence). The trim removed 10 bases at V and 3 bases at J, leaving 10 bases unmatched. CDR3 DNA sequence: TGTGCCACTTCGGGACAGGGAGGGAGTGGGGCCAACGTCCTGACTTTC. Its translation is CATSGQGGSGANVLTF.

The chain couples TRBV6-5 to TRBJ1-2, with 7 bases matching TRBD1. V gave up 5 bases and J gave up 3 bases; unmatched junction bases: 6. The CDR3 contains 14 residues. CDR1 is MNHEY and CDR2 is SVGAGI in the germline V gene. In DNA, the CDR3 is TGTGCCAGCAGTCGACTAGACAGGGACTATGGCTACACCTTC. It is translated as CASSRLDRDYGYTF.

Points on this clone: The same CDR3 also results from other DNA sequences found in this sample. The chain recombines TRBV29-1 with TRBJ1-5, with 7 bases matching TRBD1. The V segment lost 5 bases and the J segment 2 bases; nucleotides outside the gene matches: 3. Germline CDR1 reads SQVTM; CDR2 reads ANQGSEA. The CDR3 has 13 amino acids. The DNA for the CDR3 is TGCAGCGTTAGACAGGGCGGCAATCAGCCCCAGCATTTT. This sequence encodes CSVRQGGNQPQHF.

The chain recombines TRBV2 with TRBJ1-5, with a weak D call TRBD1 (5 bases). The V gene lost 7 bases and the J gene lost 2 bases, with 9 bases spanning the gap. Germline V lookup: CDR1 SNHLY, CDR2 FYNNEI. CDR3 length: 13 residues. The DNA for the CDR3 is TGTGCCAGCACCGGGGGAGGCAATCAGCCCCAGCATTTT. The encoded protein is CASTGGGNQPQHF.

The rearrangement uses TRBV11-1 and TRBJ1-4; no clear D. Trimming left V 6 bases short and J 0 bases short, with 11 bases between. The CDR3 totals 15 residues. Germline CDR1 is SGHAT and CDR2 is FQDESV (reference sequence). The CDR3 loop is CASRPGDATNEKLFF. In nucleotides, the CDR3 is TGTGCCAGCAGACCCGGGGATGCAACTAATGAAAAACTGTTTTTT.